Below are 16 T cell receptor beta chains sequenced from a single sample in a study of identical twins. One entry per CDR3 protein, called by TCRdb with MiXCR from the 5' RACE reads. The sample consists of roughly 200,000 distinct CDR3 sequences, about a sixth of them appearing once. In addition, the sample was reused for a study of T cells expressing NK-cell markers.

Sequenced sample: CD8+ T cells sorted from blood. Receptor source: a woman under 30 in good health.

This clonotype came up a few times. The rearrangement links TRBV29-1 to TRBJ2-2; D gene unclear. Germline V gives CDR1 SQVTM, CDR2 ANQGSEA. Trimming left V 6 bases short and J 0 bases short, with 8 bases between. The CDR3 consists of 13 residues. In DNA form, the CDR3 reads TGCAGCGTCTGTGAATCGAACACCGGGGAGCTGTTTTTT. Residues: CSVCESNTGELFF.

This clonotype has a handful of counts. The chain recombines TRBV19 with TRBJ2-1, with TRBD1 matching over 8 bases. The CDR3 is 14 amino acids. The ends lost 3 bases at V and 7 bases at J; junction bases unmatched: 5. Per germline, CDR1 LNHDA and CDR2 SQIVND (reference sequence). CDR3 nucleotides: TGTGCCAGTAGTATGGGACAGGCACCGAATGAGCAGTTCTTC. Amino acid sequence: CASSMGQAPNEQFF.

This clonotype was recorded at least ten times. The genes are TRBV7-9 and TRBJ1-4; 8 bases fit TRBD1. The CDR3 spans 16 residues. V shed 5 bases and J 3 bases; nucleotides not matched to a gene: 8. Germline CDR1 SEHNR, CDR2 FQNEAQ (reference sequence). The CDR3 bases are TGTGCCAGCAGCCCAGACAGGGGTCTCTCTAATGAAAAACTGTTTTTT. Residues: CASSPDRGLSNEKLFF. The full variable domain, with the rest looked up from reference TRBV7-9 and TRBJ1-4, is DTGVSQNPRHKITKRGQNVTFRCDPISEHNRLYWYRQTLGQGPEFLTYFQNEAQLEKSRLLSDRFSAERPKGSFSTLEIQRTEQGDSAMYLCASSPDRGLSNEKLFFGSGTQLSVL.

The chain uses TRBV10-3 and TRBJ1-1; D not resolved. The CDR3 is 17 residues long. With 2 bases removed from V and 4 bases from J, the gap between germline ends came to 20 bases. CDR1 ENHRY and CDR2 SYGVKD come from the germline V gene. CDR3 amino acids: CAISEPPSVVVGTEAFF. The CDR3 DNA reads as TGTGCCATCAGTGAGCCGCCGAGCGTTGTCGTGGGCACTGAAGCTTTCTTT.

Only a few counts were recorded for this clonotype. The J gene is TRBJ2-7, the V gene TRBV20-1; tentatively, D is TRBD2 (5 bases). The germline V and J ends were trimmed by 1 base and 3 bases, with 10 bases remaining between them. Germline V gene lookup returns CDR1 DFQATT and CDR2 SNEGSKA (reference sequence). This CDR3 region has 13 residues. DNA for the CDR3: TGCAGTGCTAGAGGTCGGGATTTCTACGAGCAGTACTTC. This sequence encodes CSARGRDFYEQYF.

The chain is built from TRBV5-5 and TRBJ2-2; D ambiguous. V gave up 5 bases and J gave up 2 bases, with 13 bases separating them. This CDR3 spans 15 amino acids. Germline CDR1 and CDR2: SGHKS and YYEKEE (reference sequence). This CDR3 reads CASRLRRDNTGELFF. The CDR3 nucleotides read TGTGCCAGCAGGCTCCGACGAGACAACACCGGGGAGCTGTTTTTT.

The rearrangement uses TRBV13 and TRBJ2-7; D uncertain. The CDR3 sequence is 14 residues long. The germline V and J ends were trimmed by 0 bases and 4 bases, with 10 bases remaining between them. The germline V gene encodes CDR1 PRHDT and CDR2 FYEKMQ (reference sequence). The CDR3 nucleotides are TGTGCCAGCAGCTTAGGCCTGACACCTTACGAGCAGTACTTC. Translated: CASSLGLTPYEQYF.

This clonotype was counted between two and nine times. The CDR3 coding sequence is TGTGCCAGCAGCTTAGACAGTCGTTTCAATGAGCAGTTCTTC. Residues: CASSLDSRFNEQFF. This chain links TRBV5-8 with TRBJ2-1, with a tentative D call TRBD1 (5 bases). The germline gives CDR1 SGHTS, CDR2 YDEGEE. CDR3 length: 14 residues. The V gene lost 2 bases and the J gene lost 6 bases, with 12 bases spanning the gap.

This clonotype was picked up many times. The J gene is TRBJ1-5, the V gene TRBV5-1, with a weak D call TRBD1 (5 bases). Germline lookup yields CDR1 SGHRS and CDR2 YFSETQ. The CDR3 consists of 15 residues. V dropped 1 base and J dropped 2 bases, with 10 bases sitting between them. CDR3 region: CASSLMGDGNQPQHF. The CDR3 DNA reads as TGCGCCAGCAGCTTGATGGGGGACGGCAATCAGCCCCAGCATTTT.

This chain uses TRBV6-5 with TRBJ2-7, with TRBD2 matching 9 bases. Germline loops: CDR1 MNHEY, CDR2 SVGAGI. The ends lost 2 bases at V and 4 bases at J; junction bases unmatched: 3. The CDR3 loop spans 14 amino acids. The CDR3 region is CASSYGAGGYEQYF. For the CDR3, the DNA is TGTGCCAGCAGTTACGGTGCGGGGGGGTACGAGCAGTACTTC.

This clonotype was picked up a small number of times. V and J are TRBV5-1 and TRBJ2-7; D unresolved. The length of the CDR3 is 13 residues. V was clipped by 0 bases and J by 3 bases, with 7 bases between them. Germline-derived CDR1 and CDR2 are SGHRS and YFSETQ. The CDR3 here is CASSLVKGYEQYF. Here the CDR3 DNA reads TGCGCCAGCAGCTTGGTAAAGGGCTACGAGCAGTACTTC.

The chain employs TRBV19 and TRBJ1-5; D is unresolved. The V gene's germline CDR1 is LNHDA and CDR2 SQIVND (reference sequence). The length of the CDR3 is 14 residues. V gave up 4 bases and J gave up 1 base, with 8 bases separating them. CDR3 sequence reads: CASSKRQSNQPQHF. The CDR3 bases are TGTGCCAGTAGTAAACGGCAGAGCAATCAGCCCCAGCATTTT.

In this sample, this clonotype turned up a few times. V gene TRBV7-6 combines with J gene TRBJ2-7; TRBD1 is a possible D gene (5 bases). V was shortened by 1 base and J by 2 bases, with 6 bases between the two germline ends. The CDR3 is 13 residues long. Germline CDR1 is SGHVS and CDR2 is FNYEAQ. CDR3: CASSLDRTYEQYF. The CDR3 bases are TGTGCCAGCAGCTTAGACAGGACCTACGAGCAGTACTTC. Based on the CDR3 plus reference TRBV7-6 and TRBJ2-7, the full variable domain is GAGVSQSPRYKVTKRGQDVALRCDPISGHVSLYWYRQALGQGPEFLTYFNYEAQQDKSGLPNDRFSAERPEGSISTLTIQRTEQRDSAMYRCASSLDRTYEQYFGPGTRLTVT.

CDR3: CASSLRAGPLNTEAFF. The DNA for the CDR3 is TGTGCCAGCAGCCTCCGCGCAGGTCCTCTGAACACTGAAGCTTTCTTT. The chain carries TRBV7-6 and TRBJ1-1; D is undetermined. The CDR3 spans 16 residues. V shed 5 bases and J shed 0 bases, with 16 bases lying between them. Germline V lookup: CDR1 SGHVS, CDR2 FNYEAQ.

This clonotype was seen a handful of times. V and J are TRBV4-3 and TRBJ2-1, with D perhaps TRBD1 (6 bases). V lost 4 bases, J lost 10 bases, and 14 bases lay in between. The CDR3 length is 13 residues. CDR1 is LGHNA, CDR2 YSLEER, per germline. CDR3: CASSPGAGYEQFF. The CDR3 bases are TGCGCCAGCAGCCCAGGGGCAGGCTACGAGCAGTTCTTC.

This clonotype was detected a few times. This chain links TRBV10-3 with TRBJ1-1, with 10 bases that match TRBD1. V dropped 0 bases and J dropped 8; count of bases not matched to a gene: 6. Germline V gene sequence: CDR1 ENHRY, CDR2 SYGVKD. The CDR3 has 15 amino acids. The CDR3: CAISESGQGLREAFF. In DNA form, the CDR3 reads TGTGCCATCAGTGAGTCGGGACAGGGGTTAAGGGAAGCTTTCTTT.